The 17 T cell receptor beta chains reported below all come from one sample, sequenced in a study of T cells after yellow fever vaccination. TCRdb fed the 5' RACE reads into MiXCR, producing one record per CDR3 protein. The repertoire has hundreds of thousands of distinct CDR3 sequences, 15% to 20% of them found once; the top ten carry 13% to 15%. The starting material was PBMCs, obtained 15 days after the yellow fever booster vaccination. Receptors originate from a man between 25 and 39 years old who received the YFV17D yellow fever vaccine.

The V call is TRBV7-6, the J call TRBJ2-1, with D perhaps matching TRBD1 or TRBD2 (7 bases each). Germline V gene data show CDR1 as SGHVS and CDR2 as FNYEAQ. V was pared by 5 bases and J by 4 bases, with 18 bases between. The CDR3 spans 16 residues. CDR3 residues: CASSAQGDYRYNEQFF. The CDR3 nucleotides read TGTGCCAGCAGCGCCCAGGGGGACTATCGTTACAATGAGCAGTTCTTC.

This clonotype was counted only a few times. The rearrangement uses TRBV24-1 and TRBJ2-7; D uncertain. V lost 4 bases to trimming and J lost 7 bases, with 10 bases between them. The CDR3 contains 12 residues. Germline CDR1 reads KGHDR; CDR2 reads SFDVKD. In nucleotides, the CDR3 is TGTGCCACCAGTGACCCGGGTGGGGAGCAGTACTTC. The encoded protein is CATSDPGGEQYF.

The V gene is TRBV7-2, the J gene TRBJ2-1; 12 bases align to TRBD2. CDR3 length equals 17 residues. The trim removed 2 bases at V and 7 bases at J, leaving 9 bases unmatched. In germline, CDR1 is SGHTA, CDR2 FQGNSA. In DNA, the CDR3 is TGTGCCAGCAGCTTAAGGGGAGAGACTAGCGGGAGAAATGAGCAGTTCTTC. Protein sequence: CASSLRGETSGRNEQFF.

This chain joins TRBV20-1 and TRBJ2-1; 8 positions agree with TRBD2. The CDR3 sequence is 15 residues long. The V and J ends lost 4 bases and 2 bases, in that order; junction bases with no gene match: 7. CDR1 is DFQATT, CDR2 SNEGSKA, per germline (reference sequence). The CDR3, as DNA: TGCAGTGCTATACTCCACGGGAGGGCCTACAATGAGCAGTTCTTC. Protein product: CSAILHGRAYNEQFF.

In this sample, this clonotype turned up a few times. The chain employs TRBV20-1 and TRBJ2-2; D is perhaps TRBD1 (6 bases). This CDR3 contains 14 residues. Per germline, CDR1 DFQATT and CDR2 SNEGSKA (reference sequence). V lost 4 bases and J 4 bases, leaving 13 bases between the germline ends. The CDR3 nucleotides read TGCAGTGCTATTCGACAGGCGAGCACCGGGGAGCTGTTTTTT. Residues: CSAIRQASTGELFF.

This clonotype was recorded a few times. V gene TRBV18 combines with J gene TRBJ2-7, with 10 bases that match TRBD2. The CDR3 totals 13 residues. Germline values: CDR1 KGHSH, CDR2 LQKENI. V trimming: 6 bases; J trimming: 5 bases; junction bases outside the gene matches: 4. CDR3 sequence (DNA): TGTGCCAGCTCCGCGGGACTAGCGAACGAGCAGTACTTC. Protein sequence: CASSAGLANEQYF. Looking up the rest from reference TRBV18 and TRBJ2-7 gives the full variable domain: NAGVMQNPRHLVRRRGQEARLRCSPMKGHSHVYWYRQLPEEGLKFMVYLQKENIIDESGMPKERFSAEFPKEGPSILRIQQVVRGDSAAYFCASSAGLANEQYFGPGTRLTVT.

This rearrangement joins TRBV20-1 to TRBJ2-7; tentative D call: TRBD1 (6 bases). This CDR3 is 13 amino acids long. From germline, CDR1 is DFQATT and CDR2 SNEGSKA (reference sequence). Trimming cost V 6 bases and J 6 bases, with 18 bases left between them. The CDR3 DNA is TGCAGTGCAACCGCTACAGGGCAGGGCGAGCAGTACTTC. Protein sequence: CSATATGQGEQYF.

This clonotype was picked up a small number of times. The chain recombines TRBV11-2 with TRBJ2-7; 10 bases match TRBD1. The CDR3 sequence is 19 residues long. The V gene end was trimmed by 3 bases and the J gene end by 0 bases; junction bases not matched to a gene: 14. Germline V gives CDR1 SGHAT, CDR2 FQNNGV. The chain's CDR3 is CASSLNFRSTGGSSYEQYF. In nucleotides, the CDR3 is TGTGCCAGCAGCTTGAATTTTAGGTCGACAGGGGGCAGCTCCTACGAGCAGTACTTC.

This clonotype was recorded many times. The V gene is TRBV27, the J gene TRBJ2-3, with D unresolved. Per germline, CDR1 MNHEY and CDR2 SMNVEV (reference sequence). V lost 3 bases and J lost 1, with 8 bases in between. The CDR3 sequence is 14 residues long. CDR3 amino acids: CASSFTSGTDTQYF. The CDR3 coding sequence is TGTGCCAGCAGTTTCACATCTGGCACAGATACGCAGTATTTT.

This clonotype was picked up many times. This chain joins TRBV7-8 and TRBJ2-1; 7 bases agree with TRBD2. Germline V gene sequence: CDR1 SGHVS, CDR2 FQNEAQ. Germline trimming cut 1 base from V and 5 bases from J; bases unmatched to any gene: 8. The CDR3 has 16 amino acids. The CDR3 spells CASSLVRRELNNEQFF. The CDR3 DNA reads as TGTGCCAGCAGCTTAGTTCGGCGGGAGCTAAACAATGAGCAGTTCTTC.

The chain links TRBV20-1 to TRBJ2-7; D is unresolved. Trimming took 4 bases from V and 5 from J, leaving 9 bases between them. The germline V gene encodes CDR1 DFQATT and CDR2 SNEGSKA (reference sequence). CDR3 length: 11 residues. The CDR3 sequence is CSAKRVDEQYF. The CDR3 DNA follows: TGCAGTGCTAAAAGGGTCGACGAGCAGTACTTC.

This clonotype has more than one count but fewer than ten. The V call is TRBV20-1, the J call TRBJ2-1; TRBD2 might be the D (6 bases). V dropped 0 bases and J dropped 2 bases, with 14 bases sitting between them. Per germline, CDR1 DFQATT and CDR2 SNEGSKA (reference sequence). This CDR3 is built from 16 residues. The CDR3 is CSARDLPGSPYNEQFF. The CDR3 nucleotides are TGCAGTGCTAGAGATCTCCCCGGGAGCCCCTACAATGAGCAGTTCTTC.

The chain has TRBV7-2 and TRBJ2-1, with D maybe TRBD2 (7 bases). Trimming shortened V by 4 bases and J by 7 bases, and 17 bases separated the two germline ends. The CDR3 has 15 amino acids. Germline V gene lookup returns CDR1 SGHTA and CDR2 FQGNSA. The CDR3 protein is CASSWGRAGENEQFF. For the CDR3, the DNA is TGTGCCAGCAGCTGGGGGCGGGCGGGAGAAAATGAGCAGTTCTTC.

This clonotype was recorded a few times. The V gene is TRBV20-1, the J gene TRBJ2-1; 7 bases align to TRBD2. The J segment lost 12 bases and the V segment lost 2 bases, leaving 1 base of the junction unmatched. The germline CDR1 and CDR2 sequences are DFQATT and SNEGSKA (reference sequence). The CDR3 runs to 10 residues. The CDR3 loop reads CSARSSGQFF. CDR3 coding DNA: TGCAGTGCTAGATCTAGCGGGCAGTTCTTC.

The chain links TRBV20-1 to TRBJ1-2, with a weak D call TRBD1 (5 bases). This CDR3 spans 12 amino acids. Germline V lookup: CDR1 DFQATT, CDR2 SNEGSKA (reference sequence). Trimming stripped 6 bases from V and 7 bases from J, with 15 bases between. CDR3 DNA: TGCAGTGCCGCCCGCGGGACCGCTGGCTACACCTTC. Protein: CSAARGTAGYTF.

The rearrangement joins TRBV20-1 to TRBJ2-7, with 9 bases matching TRBD2. Unmatched junction bases numbered 9, after V lost 6 bases and J lost 0 bases. The CDR3 has 15 residues. Germline lookup yields CDR1 DFQATT and CDR2 SNEGSKA (reference sequence). The CDR3 loop reads CSAPVSGGLSYEQYF. The CDR3 DNA reads TGCAGTGCCCCTGTTAGCGGGGGACTCTCCTACGAGCAGTACTTC.

The V and J genes are TRBV7-9 and TRBJ2-3; no reliable D call. In germline, CDR1 is SEHNR, CDR2 FQNEAQ (reference sequence). The CDR3 sequence is 16 residues long. The V and J ends lost 5 bases and 0 bases respectively, with 15 bases between them. The CDR3: CASSAPTISSTDTQYF. The CDR3 DNA reads as TGTGCCAGCAGCGCTCCCACGATATCTAGCACAGATACGCAGTATTTT.